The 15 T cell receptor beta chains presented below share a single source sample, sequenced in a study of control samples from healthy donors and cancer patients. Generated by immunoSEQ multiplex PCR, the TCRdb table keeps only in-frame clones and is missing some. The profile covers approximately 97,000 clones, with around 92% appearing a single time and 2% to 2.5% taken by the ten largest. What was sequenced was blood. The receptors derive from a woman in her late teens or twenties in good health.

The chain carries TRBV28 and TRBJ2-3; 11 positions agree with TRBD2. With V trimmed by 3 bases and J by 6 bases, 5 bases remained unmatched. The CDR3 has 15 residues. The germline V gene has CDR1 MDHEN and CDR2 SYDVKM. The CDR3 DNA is TGTGCCAGCAGTTTGCTGACTAGCGGGAAGGATACGCAGTATTTT. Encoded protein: CASSLLTSGKDTQYF.

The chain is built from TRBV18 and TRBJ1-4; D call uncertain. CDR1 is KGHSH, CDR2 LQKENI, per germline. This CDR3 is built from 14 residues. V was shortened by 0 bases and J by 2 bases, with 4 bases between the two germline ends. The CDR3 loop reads CASSPPGTNEKLFF. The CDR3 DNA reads TGTGCCAGCTCACCACCCGGGACTAATGAAAAACTGTTTTTT.

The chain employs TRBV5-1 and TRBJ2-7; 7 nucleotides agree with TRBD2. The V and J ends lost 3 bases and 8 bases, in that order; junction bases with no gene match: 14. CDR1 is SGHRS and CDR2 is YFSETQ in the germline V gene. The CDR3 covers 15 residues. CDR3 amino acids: CASSSLASREAQQYF. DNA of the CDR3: TGCGCCAGCAGCTCACTAGCGTCACGAGAAGCCCAGCAGTACTTC.

The CDR3 region is CAWSVLLGGVVETQYF. For the CDR3, the DNA is TGTGCCTGGAGTGTACTTTTAGGGGGGGTGGTGGAGACCCAGTACTTC. This rearrangement joins TRBV30 to TRBJ2-5, with D possibly matching TRBD2 (7 bases). The V gene's germline CDR1 is GTSNPN and CDR2 SVGIG (reference sequence). Between the trimmed V and J ends, which lost 0 bases and 5 bases, there was a span of 19 bases. The CDR3 length is 16 residues.

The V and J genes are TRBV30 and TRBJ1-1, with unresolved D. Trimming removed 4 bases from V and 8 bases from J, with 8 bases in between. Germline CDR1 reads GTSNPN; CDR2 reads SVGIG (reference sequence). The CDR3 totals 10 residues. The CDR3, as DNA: TGTGCCTGGATAAATTCGGAAGCTTTCTTT. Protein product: CAWINSEAFF.

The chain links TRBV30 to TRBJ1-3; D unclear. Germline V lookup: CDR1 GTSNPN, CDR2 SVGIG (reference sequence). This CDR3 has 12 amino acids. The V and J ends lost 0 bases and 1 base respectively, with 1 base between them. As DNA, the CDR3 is TGTGCCTGGAGTGTGTCTGGAAACACCATATATTTT. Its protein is CAWSVSGNTIYF.

Here the CDR3 reads CASSLTGGGEKLFF. The CDR3 DNA reads as TGTGCCAGCAGTTTGACAGGGGGCGGTGAAAAACTGTTTTTT. The genes are TRBV28 and TRBJ1-4; 10 bases match TRBD1. Germline V gives CDR1 MDHEN, CDR2 SYDVKM. This CDR3 is 14 amino acids long. J lost 7 bases, V lost 3 bases, and 2 bases had no gene match.

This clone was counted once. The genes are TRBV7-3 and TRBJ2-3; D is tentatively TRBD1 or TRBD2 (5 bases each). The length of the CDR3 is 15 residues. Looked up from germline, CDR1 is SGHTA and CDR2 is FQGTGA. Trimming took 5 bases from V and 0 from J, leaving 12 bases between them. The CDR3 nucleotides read TGTGCCAGCAGCCCGAACGGGGCGAGCACAGATACGCAGTATTTT. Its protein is CASSPNGASTDTQYF. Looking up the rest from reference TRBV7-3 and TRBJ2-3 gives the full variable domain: GAGVSQTPSNKVTEKGKYVELRCDPISGHTALYWYRQSLGQGPEFLIYFQGTGAADDSGLPNDRFFAVRPEGSVSTLKIQRTERGDSAVYLCASSPNGASTDTQYFGPGTRLTVL.

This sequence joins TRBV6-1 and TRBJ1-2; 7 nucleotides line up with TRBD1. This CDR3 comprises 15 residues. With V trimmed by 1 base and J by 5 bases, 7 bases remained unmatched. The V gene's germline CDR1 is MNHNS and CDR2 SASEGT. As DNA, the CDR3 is TGTGCCAGCAGTGAAGACCCGGGACAGACTTATGGCTACACCTTC. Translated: CASSEDPGQTYGYTF.

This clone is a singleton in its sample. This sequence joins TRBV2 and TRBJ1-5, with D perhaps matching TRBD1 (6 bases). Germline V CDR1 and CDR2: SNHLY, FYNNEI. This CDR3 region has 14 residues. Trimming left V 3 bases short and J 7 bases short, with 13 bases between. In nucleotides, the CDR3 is TGTGCCAGCAGTGATTTGGGGGGCAGACAGCCCCAGCATTTT. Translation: CASSDLGGRQPQHF. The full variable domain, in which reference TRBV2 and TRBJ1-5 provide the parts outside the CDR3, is EPEVTQTPSHQVTQMGQEVILRCVPISNHLYFYWYRQILGQKVEFLVSFYNNEISEKSEIFDDQFSVERPDGSNFTLKIRSTKLEDSAMYFCASSDLGGRQPQHFGDGTRLSIL.

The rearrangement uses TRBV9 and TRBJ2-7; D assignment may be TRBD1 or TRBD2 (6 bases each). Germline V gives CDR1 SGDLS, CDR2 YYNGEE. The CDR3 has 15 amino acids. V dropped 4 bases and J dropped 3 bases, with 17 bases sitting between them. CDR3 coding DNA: TGTGCCAGCAGCCCGGGGGCGGGTACGAACTACGAGCAGTACTTC. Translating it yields CASSPGAGTNYEQYF.

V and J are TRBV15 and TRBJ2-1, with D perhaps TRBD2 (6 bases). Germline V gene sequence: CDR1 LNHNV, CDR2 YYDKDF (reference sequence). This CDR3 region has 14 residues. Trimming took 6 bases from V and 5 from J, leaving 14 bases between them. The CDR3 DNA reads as TGTGCCACCAGTAGCGGCCAAGCCCACAATGAGCAGTTCTTC. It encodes CATSSGQAHNEQFF.

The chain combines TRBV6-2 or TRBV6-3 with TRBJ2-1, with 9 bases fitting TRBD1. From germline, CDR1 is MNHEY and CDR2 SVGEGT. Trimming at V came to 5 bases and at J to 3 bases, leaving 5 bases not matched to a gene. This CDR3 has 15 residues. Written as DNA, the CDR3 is TGTGCCAGCAGTCCCGGGACAGGGTACTACAATGAGCAGTTCTTC. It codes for CASSPGTGYYNEQFF.

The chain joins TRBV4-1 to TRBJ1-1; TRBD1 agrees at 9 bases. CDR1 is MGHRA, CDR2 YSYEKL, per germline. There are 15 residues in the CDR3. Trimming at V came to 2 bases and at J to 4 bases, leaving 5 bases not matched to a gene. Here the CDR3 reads CASSQRGQGRTEAFF. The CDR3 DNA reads TGCGCCAGCAGCCAACGGGGACAGGGTCGCACTGAAGCTTTCTTT.

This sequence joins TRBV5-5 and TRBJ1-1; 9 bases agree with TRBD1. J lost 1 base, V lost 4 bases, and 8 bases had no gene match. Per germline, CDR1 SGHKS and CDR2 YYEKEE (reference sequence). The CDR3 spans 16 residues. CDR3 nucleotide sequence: TGTGCCAGCAGCCCCGGGACAGGGCTAAGGAACACTGAAGCTTTCTTT. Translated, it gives CASSPGTGLRNTEAFF. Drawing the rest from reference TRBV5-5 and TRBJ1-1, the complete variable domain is DAGVTQSPTHLIKTRGQQVTLRCSPISGHKSVSWYQQVLGQGPQFIFQYYEKEERGRGNFPDRFSARQFPNYSSELNVNALLLGDSALYLCASSPGTGLRNTEAFFGQGTRLTVV.